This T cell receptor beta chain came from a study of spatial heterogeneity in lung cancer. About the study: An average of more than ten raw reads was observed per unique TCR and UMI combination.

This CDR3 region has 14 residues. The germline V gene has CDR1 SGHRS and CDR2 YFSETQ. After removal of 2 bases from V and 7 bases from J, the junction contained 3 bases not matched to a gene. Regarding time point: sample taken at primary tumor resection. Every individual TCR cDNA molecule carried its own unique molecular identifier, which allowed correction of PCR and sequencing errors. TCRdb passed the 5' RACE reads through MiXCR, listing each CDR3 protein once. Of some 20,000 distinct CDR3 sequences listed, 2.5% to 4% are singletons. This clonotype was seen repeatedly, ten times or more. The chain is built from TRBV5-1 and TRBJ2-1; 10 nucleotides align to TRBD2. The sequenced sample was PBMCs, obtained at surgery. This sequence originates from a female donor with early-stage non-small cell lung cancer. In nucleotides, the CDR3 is TGCGCCAGCAGCTTAGCGGGAGGGCGGAATGAGCAGTTCTTC. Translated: CASSLAGGRNEQFF.